Described below is a single T cell receptor (beta chain) sequence and its context. This sample is drawn from a study of CD8+ T cells in alopecia areata. As for treatment: oral pan-JAK inhibitor, 5-10 mg twice daily. V lost 5 bases to trimming and J lost 5 bases, with 7 bases between them. CDR1 is LGHNT, CDR2 FRNRAP, per germline. The CDR3 extends over 12 amino acids. RNA extraction was followed by reverse transcription into cDNA, which acted as the sequencing template. Sequencing was performed with immunoSEQ multiplex PCR; in TCRdb, only in-frame clones are kept and a portion is missing. The sample consists of fewer than 250,000 clones, around two fifths of them appearing once.

The receptor's source is a human donor with alopecia areata. Sequenced material: CD4+ T cells sorted from blood, taken at roughly week 30, from a patient treated with tofacitinib. The chain joins TRBV12-5 to TRBJ2-1; unclear D gene. CDR3 in DNA: TGTGCTAGTGGTCTCATCCACAATGAGCAGTTCTTC. It translates to CASGLIHNEQFF.